This T cell receptor (beta chain) appears in the sequencing data of a study of CD8 T cells in ankylosing spondylitis. Findings of the study overall: In synovial fluid and blood from reactive arthritis, some motif variants were previously reported. It appeared that ankylosing spondylitis blood was characterized by a TCR beta motif of about eight highly homologous variants.

TCRdb reprocessed the 5' RACE reads with MiXCR, giving one entry per CDR3 protein. Among almost 250,000 distinct CDR3 sequences listed, roughly a third were seen once. This clonotype was seen a few times. The antigen is undetermined. V lost 7 bases to trimming and J lost 3 bases, with 10 bases between them. CDR3 length: 12 amino acids. The TCR sequence derives from a male donor with ankylosing spondylitis or in good health (not recorded which). The specimen was blood, either unsorted or a sorted T cell fraction (not recorded which). The chain carries TRBV12-3 or TRBV12-4 and TRBJ2-7; D is undetermined. CDR3 loop: CASTDNSYEQYF. The CDR3 bases are TGTGCCAGCACAGACAACAGCTACGAGCAGTACTTC.